The rows below give T cell receptor beta chains drawn from one sample of a study of CD8 T cells in Susac syndrome. MiXCR, applied by TCRdb to the immunoSEQ multiplex PCR reads, yields one record per CDR3 protein. The sample contains hundreds of thousands of distinct CDR3 sequences, over 90% of which appear only once. Sequenced: CD4+ T cells from PBMCs. These receptors were collected from a human donor with multiple sclerosis. The CDR3 runs from the conserved cysteine through the conserved F or W. D genes are given only for firm matches. Some rows have no size entry. The others give once, few or many, or a class for an expanded clone.

V	size	J	D	DNA	CDR3
TRBV20-1	.	TRBJ1-3	.	TGCAGTGCTAGAGGGCAGCCGGGGGGAAACACCATATATTTT	CSARGQPGGNTIYF
TRBV30	once	TRBJ1-1	.	TGTGCCTGGAGTCGCGACTTAAAGTACCCTGAAGCTTTCTTT	CAWSRDLKYPEAFF
TRBV9	.	TRBJ2-2	.	TGTGCCAGCACCCCCCTCCCCTCGAACACCGGGGAGCTGTTTTTT	CASTPLPSNTGELFF
TRBV6-5	.	TRBJ2-7	.	TGTGCCAGCAGTCTTCTGAGTCTTGGGAGCCACGAGCAGTACTTC	CASSLLSLGSHEQYF
TRBV20-1	.	TRBJ2-3	TRBD2	TGCAGTGCCCTATACCCTAGCGGGGAAGGCGATACGCAGTATTTT	CSALYPSGEGDTQYF
TRBV19	.	TRBJ1-2	.	TGTGCCAGTAGGAGCTCGGAGTCGGGCTACACCTTC	CASRSSESGYTF
TRBV30	.	TRBJ1-4	.	TGTGCCTGGAGAGATGGGAGGCGCCGTGAAAAACTGTTTTTT	CAWRDGRRREKLFF
TRBV24-1	once	TRBJ2-6	.	TGTGCCACGCTCTGGGTCCTGACTTTC	CATLWVLTF
TRBV20-1	.	TRBJ1-1	TRBD1	TGCAGTGCTAGAGAAACAGGGGGATATACTGAAGCTTTCTTT	CSARETGGYTEAFF
TRBV3-1	.	TRBJ1-6	TRBD1	TGTGCCAGCAGCCGTAATCCCGGGACAGATTCACCCCTCCACTTT	CASSRNPGTDSPLHF
TRBV18	.	TRBJ1-2	.	TGTGCCAGCTCACAAGGGATTGACAACCCAGGCTACACCTTC	CASSQGIDNPGYTF
TRBV6-5	.	TRBJ1-1	.	TGTGCCAGCAGTGCAGACAGGCAGAGGGCTGAAGCTTTCTTT	CASSADRQRAEAFF
TRBV4-2	.	TRBJ2-1	TRBD1	TGTGCCAGCAGCCAATATCAGGGGGACAACAATGAGCAGTTCTTC	CASSQYQGDNNEQFF
TRBV5-1	.	TRBJ1-2	.	TGCGCCAGCAGCTTGGACGGGGTGGACGGCTACACCTTC	CASSLDGVDGYTF
TRBV20-1	.	TRBJ2-6	TRBD1	TGCAGTGCTAGAGTGACAGGGACGCGCTCTGGGGCCAACGTCCTGACTTTC	CSARVTGTRSGANVLTF
TRBV27	.	TRBJ2-2	.	TGTGCCAGCATTAGTCTGGGGTCGAACACCGGGGAGCTGTTTTTT	CASISLGSNTGELFF
TRBV20-1	.	TRBJ2-1	TRBD2	TGCAGTGCTCCCCCGGCGGGGGGCCTGGATGAGCAGTTCTTC	CSAPPAGGLDEQFF
TRBV2	.	TRBJ1-1	TRBD1	TGTGCCAGCAGTGAGGGACAGGGGGCCACTGAAGCTTTCTTT	CASSEGQGATEAFF
TRBV29-1	.	TRBJ1-1	TRBD1	TGCAGCGTTGAGGAGCAGGGGGCAAGGACTTTCTTT	CSVEEQGARTFF
TRBV20-1	.	TRBJ1-1	.	TGCAGTGCTAGAGAGGCCACTGAAGCTTTCTTT	CSAREATEAFF
TRBV7-2	.	TRBJ1-6	.	TGTGCCAGCAGCTCGACCGACAGGACCTCGAATTCACCCCTCCACTTT	CASSSTDRTSNSPLHF
TRBV29-1	.	TRBJ1-2	.	TGCGGGGGGGTTGCCGGCTATGGCTACACCTTC	CGGVAGYGYTF
TRBV2	.	TRBJ1-2	TRBD1	TGTGCCAGCAGTGAGGATAAACAGGGGCCATCAGGGGGCTACACCTTC	CASSEDKQGPSGGYTF
TRBV12-5	once	TRBJ2-1	.	TGTGCTAGTGGTTTGGGGACGGCAGATGAGCAGTTCTTC	CASGLGTADEQFF
TRBV6-6	.	TRBJ1-6	.	TGTGCCAGTCACCGGTCCGCGAGCTCCTATAATTCACCCCTCCACTTT	CASHRSASSYNSPLHF
TRBV29-1	.	TRBJ2-3	TRBD1	TGCAGCGTCGCGACAGGGACGAGAGATACGCAGTATTTT	CSVATGTRDTQYF
TRBV30	.	TRBJ2-5	.	TGTGCCTGGGGGGCGACCCAAGAGACCCAGTACTTC	CAWGATQETQYF
TRBV18	.	TRBJ1-5	TRBD1	TGTGCCAGCTCACCAGGGACAGGGCATCAGCCCCAGCATTTT	CASSPGTGHQPQHF
TRBV29-1	.	TRBJ2-6	TRBD1	TGCAGCGCTCTCGGGACAGGGGCTGGGGCCAACGTCCTGACTTTC	CSALGTGAGANVLTF
TRBV6-1	.	TRBJ1-1	TRBD1	TGTGCCAGCAGTGAAGCAACCGGGACAGGTAAAGCTTTCTTT	CASSEATGTGKAFF
TRBV2	.	TRBJ2-3	TRBD2	TGTGCCAGCAGTGAAAGGGGGACTAGCAGGACAGATACGCAGTATTTT	CASSERGTSRTDTQYF
TRBV2	.	TRBJ2-3	.	TGTGCCAGCACCCGAGATAGTGGAGCTAGCACAGATACGCAGTATTTT	CASTRDSGASTDTQYF
TRBV7-9	.	TRBJ2-1	.	TGTGCCAGCAGCTTCGGGGAAGGTGAGCAGTTCTTC	CASSFGEGEQFF